This section outlines one T cell receptor (beta chain) sequence together with its context. There are 14 residues in the CDR3. The V segment lost 5 bases and the J segment 4 bases; nucleotides outside the gene matches: 2. Germline CDR1 and CDR2: MNHEY and SVGAGI. The data were taken from a study of blood T cell repertoires in COVID-19. Assay used: immunoSEQ multiplex PCR; TCRdb lists only in-frame clones, some missing. This table has approximately 490,000 clones, 87% appearing once. The receptor was derived from a woman aged 18-30 years who had recovered from COVID-19. Material for sequencing was PBMCs or T cells enriched from blood (not recorded which). The gene calls are TRBV6-5 and TRBJ1-2, with TRBD1 matching over 12 bases. The CDR3: CASSRDRGLYGYTF. CDR3 nucleotides: TGTGCCAGCAGTCGGGACAGGGGGCTCTATGGCTACACCTTC.